The 16 T cell receptor beta chains presented below share a single source sample, sequenced in a study of OX40 agonist ivuxolimab in advanced cancers. Profiled with immunoSEQ multiplex PCR; TCRdb holds only in-frame clones, not every one. The table has roughly 73,000 clones, 88% seen once. Sequencing used CD4+ or CD8+ T cells sorted from blood, obtained in a trial of the OX40 agonist ivuxolimab. The source of these receptors is an adult with an advanced solid tumor such as melanoma, head and neck, liver or kidney cancer.

The chain links TRBV21-1 to TRBJ2-3; the DNA was not compared with TRBD2, the D call given in the table. TRBV21-1 is termed a pseudogene. The CDR3 is 15 residues long. CDR3 nucleotides: TGTGCCAGCGGAACTAGCGGGGGGAGCACAGATACGCAGTATTTT. It encodes CASGTSGGSTDTQYF.

This chain uses TRBV4-1 with TRBJ1-6; the D gene is possibly TRBD1 (5 bases). The CDR3 contains 19 residues. The germline V and J ends were trimmed by 0 bases and 7 bases, with 22 bases remaining between them. Looked up from germline, CDR1 is MGHRA and CDR2 is YSYEKL. CDR3 DNA sequence: TGCGCCAGCAGCCAAGACTACCCCGGGGCACCCGCGGAGAATTCACCCCTCCACTTT. Translating gives CASSQDYPGAPAENSPLHF.

The chain employs TRBV29-1 and TRBJ1-3; D not resolved. This CDR3 has 12 amino acids. Trimming stripped 6 bases from V and 2 bases from J, with 8 bases between. Looked up from germline, CDR1 is SQVTM and CDR2 is ANQGSEA. CDR3: CSVSVPGNTIYF. The CDR3 region has the DNA TGCAGCGTCTCGGTTCCTGGAAACACCATATATTTT.

The V call is TRBV27, the J call TRBJ1-2; 8 bases line up with TRBD1. CDR1 is MNHEY, CDR2 SMNVEV, per germline (reference sequence). J was trimmed by 3 bases and V by 7 bases; bases with no gene match: 16. The CDR3 totals 17 residues. CDR3 nucleotides: TGTGCCAGCAAACCGGGGGGTTACAGGGGGAGATACTATGGCTACACCTTC. Protein product: CASKPGGYRGRYYGYTF.

V is TRBV10-3 and J is TRBJ2-3, with 7 nucleotides matching TRBD1. The CDR3 length is 14 residues. Trimming cost V 5 bases and J 1 base; bases outside gene matches: 3. The germline CDR1 and CDR2 sequences are ENHRY and SYGVKD. CDR3 protein: CAISTDRGTDTQYF. CDR3 nucleotides: TGTGCCATCAGTACAGACAGGGGCACAGATACGCAGTATTTT.

The chain uses TRBV5-1 and TRBJ2-7; D is ambiguous. Trimming left V 1 base short and J 2 bases short, with 13 bases between. Germline V CDR1 and CDR2: SGHRS, YFSETQ. The CDR3 is 15 amino acids. The CDR3 protein is CASSLNWRTPYEQYF. CDR3 nucleotide sequence: TGCGCCAGCAGCTTGAATTGGCGGACCCCCTACGAGCAGTACTTC.

J is TRBJ1-4 and V is TRBV4-2; 7 bases are a match to TRBD1. CDR1 is LGHNA, CDR2 YNFKEQ, per germline. This CDR3 has 14 amino acids. The junction had 9 bases not matched to a gene; V was cut back by 0 bases and J by 14 bases. CDR3 sequence reads: CASSQDFGNRGLFF. The CDR3 DNA reads TGTGCCAGCAGCCAAGATTTTGGGAACAGGGGTCTGTTTTTT.

The chain links TRBV5-1 to TRBJ2-7, with 13 bases that match TRBD2. The length of the CDR3 is 15 residues. Germline CDR1 reads SGHRS; CDR2 reads YFSETQ. The junction had 4 bases not matched to a gene; V was cut back by 0 bases and J by 7 bases. CDR3 sequence: CASSLGTSGREEQYF. As DNA, the CDR3 is TGCGCCAGCAGCTTGGGGACTAGCGGGAGAGAGGAGCAGTACTTC.

The rearrangement uses TRBV18 and TRBJ2-7, with D possibly TRBD1 on 6 matching bases. The CDR3 is 15 residues long. Trimming shortened V by 3 bases and J by 0 bases, and 12 bases separated the two germline ends. Germline V gene data show CDR1 as KGHSH and CDR2 as LQKENI. In nucleotides, the CDR3 is TGTGCCAGCTCACCGGGAGACAGGAGCTCCTACGAGCAGTACTTC. Translation gives CASSPGDRSSYEQYF.

The V call is TRBV7-3, the J call TRBJ1-1; 9 positions match TRBD1. The V and J ends lost 5 bases and 4 bases, in that order; junction bases with no gene match: 2. The length of the CDR3 is 13 residues. The germline gives CDR1 SGHTA, CDR2 FQGTGA. CDR3 in DNA: TGTGCCAGCAGCAGGGGACAGGGCACTGAAGCTTTCTTT. Amino acid sequence: CASSRGQGTEAFF.

Only a few counts were recorded for this clone. DNA for the CDR3: TGTGCCAGCAGCCTCGTGAGTGGGGGAAGCACTGAAGCTTTCTTT. As protein: CASSLVSGGSTEAFF. The J gene is TRBJ1-1, the V gene TRBV7-2; D might be TRBD1 (5 bases). Germline CDR1 and CDR2: SGHTA and FQGNSA. The CDR3 totals 15 residues. Trimming took 5 bases from V and 4 from J, leaving 17 bases between them.

This clone was picked up one time. The chain recombines TRBV5-1 with TRBJ2-3; TRBD2 agrees at 10 bases. Germline V gene lookup returns CDR1 SGHRS and CDR2 YFSETQ. The CDR3 is made up of 15 amino acids. With V trimmed by 0 bases and J by 8 bases, 6 bases remained unmatched. CDR3 sequence: CASSLGSSGGSTQYF. The CDR3 region has the DNA TGCGCCAGCAGCTTGGGATCTAGCGGGGGCTCTACGCAGTATTTT.

This chain connects TRBV30 to TRBJ1-2; 7 nucleotides match TRBD1. This CDR3 comprises 12 residues. The germline gives CDR1 GTSNPN, CDR2 SVGIG (reference sequence). The V and J ends lost 7 bases and 7 bases, in that order; junction bases with no gene match: 9. Here the CDR3 DNA reads TGTGCCTACCAAGGAGGGGGCTCTGGCTACACCTTC. Translating it yields CAYQGGGSGYTF. Supplemented by reference TRBV30 and TRBJ1-2, the full variable domain reads SQTIHQWPATLVQPVGSPLSLECTVEGTSNPNLYWYRQAAGRGLQLLFYSVGIGQISSEVPQNLSASRPQDRQFILSSKKLLLSDSGFYLCAYQGGGSGYTFGSGTRLTVV.

The rearrangement joins TRBV9 to TRBJ2-7; D possibly corresponds to TRBD1 (6 bases). Between the trimmed V and J ends, which lost 7 bases and 3 bases, there was a span of 17 bases. Germline V gene lookup returns CDR1 SGDLS and CDR2 YYNGEE. This CDR3 comprises 14 residues. The CDR3 region has the DNA TGTGCCAGCCGGTACAGGGTAGAGGACTACGAGCAGTACTTC. It is translated as CASRYRVEDYEQYF. Combining the CDR3 with reference TRBV9 and TRBJ2-7 gives the whole variable domain DSGVTQTPKHLITATGQRVTLRCSPRSGDLSVYWYQQSLDQGLQFLIQYYNGEERAKGNILERFSAQQFPDLHSELNLSSLELGDSALYFCASRYRVEDYEQYFGPGTRLTVT.

The chain is built from TRBV5-1 and TRBJ1-1; TRBD1 aligns across 11 bases. J gave up 4 bases and V 3 bases, and 2 bases lay outside the gene matches. Germline CDR1 SGHRS, CDR2 YFSETQ. This CDR3 has 14 residues. CDR3 protein: CASSWTGGVTEAFF. DNA for the CDR3: TGCGCCAGCAGCTGGACAGGGGGCGTCACTGAAGCTTTCTTT. Looking up the rest from reference TRBV5-1 and TRBJ1-1 gives the full variable domain: KAGVTQTPRYLIKTRGQQVTLSCSPISGHRSVSWYQQTPGQGLQFLFEYFSETQRNKGNFPGRFSGRQFSNSRSEMNVSTLELGDSALYLCASSWTGGVTEAFFGQGTRLTVV.

This chain uses TRBV19 with TRBJ2-1, with TRBD2 matching 8 bases. This CDR3 spans 15 amino acids. With V trimmed by 8 bases and J by 9 bases, 15 bases remained unmatched. The germline gives CDR1 LNHDA, CDR2 SQIVND (reference sequence). The CDR3 region has the DNA TGTGCCAGTGGGGGAGCGGTAGCGGGATTAGGTGAGCAGTTCTTC. As protein: CASGGAVAGLGEQFF.